This TCR beta chain was recorded in a study of control samples from healthy donors and cancer patients. CDR3 size: 19 residues. Only in-frame clones appear in the TCRdb table, and some are missing; sequencing was by immunoSEQ multiplex PCR. This table has some 74,000 clones, 75% to 85% appearing once. This TCR came from a man between 60 and 75 years old in good health. This chain connects TRBV12-2 to TRBJ1-1. TRBV12-2 is classified as a pseudogene. Sequencing used blood. The CDR3 loop reads CASRSSDLITEQGGTEAFF. The CDR3 DNA reads TGTGCAAGTCGCTCCTCCGACCTCATTACTGAACAGGGAGGCACTGAAGCTTTCTTT.